Below are 4 T cell receptor beta chains sequenced from a single sample in a study of Graves' ophthalmopathy and Graves' hyperthyroidism. Amplification of TCR beta CDR3 regions used RNA transcripts. First-round RT-PCR relied on HTBI primers, and a second-round multiplex PCR came next. TCRdb re-derived calls from the multiplex PCR reads in MiXCR, one entry per CDR3 protein. The repertoire holds approximately 1.2 million distinct CDR3 sequences, about 40% seen once, with 11% in the top ten. Sequencing used peripheral blood or thyroid tissue (not recorded which). These receptor sequences come from an adult man with Graves' hyperthyroidism.

CDR3 sequence: CSARPPGPNTEAFF. The CDR3 bases are TGCAGTGCTAGACCCCCGGGCCCGAACACTGAAGCTTTCTTT. The chain links TRBV20-1 to TRBJ1-1; D is unclear. The V end was cut by 2 bases, the J end by 1 base, with 11 bases between. CDR3 length: 14 residues. Germline values: CDR1 DFQATT, CDR2 SNEGSKA (reference sequence).

The genes are TRBV6-5 and TRBJ1-4; TRBD1 is a possible D gene (5 bases). This CDR3 spans 15 amino acids. CDR1 and CDR2 from the germline V gene are MNHEY and SVGAGI. Trimming shortened V by 8 bases and J by 5 bases, and 18 bases separated the two germline ends. The CDR3 DNA reads as TGTGCCAGCCTACCACGGAGGGACGGGAATGAAAAACTGTTTTTT. It is translated as CASLPRRDGNEKLFF.

Of note for this clonotype: A read error may be the cause here, since a much bigger clone is one base away. The V gene is TRBV7-8, the J gene TRBJ1-4, with 8 bases aligning to TRBD1. The CDR3 consists of 15 residues. From germline, CDR1 is SGHVS and CDR2 FQNEAQ. The CDR3 DNA is TGTGTCAGCAGCCTAACCCGGACAGGGAATGAAAAACTGTTTTTT. This sequence encodes CVSSLTRTGNEKLFF.

The V gene is TRBV11-2, the J gene TRBJ1-1, with a possible D match to TRBD1 (5 bases). The CDR3 totals 15 residues. The germline V and J ends were trimmed by 5 bases and 0 bases, with 13 bases remaining between them. Germline CDR1 is SGHAT and CDR2 is FQNNGV. DNA of the CDR3: TGTGCCAGCAGCATTATTGGACACGTGAACACTGAAGCTTTCTTT. Residues: CASSIIGHVNTEAFF. The full variable domain, with the rest looked up from reference TRBV11-2 and TRBJ1-1, is EAGVAQSPRYKIIEKRQSVAFWCNPISGHATLYWYQQILGQGPKLLIQFQNNGVVDDSQLPKDRFSAERLKGVDSTLKIQPAKLEDSAVYLCASSIIGHVNTEAFFGQGTRLTVV.